This TCR beta chain originates from a study of cytomegalovirus exposure and HLA in healthy donors. Study results and limitations: Productive rates of about 87% or about 30% were seen for most TCR beta V segments in an earlier analysis.

CDR1 and CDR2 (germline): MNHEY, SMNVEV (reference sequence). The CDR3 is 14 amino acids. J was trimmed by 3 bases and V by 4 bases; bases with no gene match: 3. The primer mix had 60 Vbeta and 13 Jbeta primers. Original handling: About 10 million shared chains were among approximately 87 million unique TCR beta chains counted in a later analysis. TCRdb keeps only in-frame clones here, not all; method: immunoSEQ multiplex PCR. The DNA was the basis for D and trimming; V, J and clone size are from that table. The sample carries 130,000 to 150,000 clones, around 75% recorded once. As concerns this clone: Antigen specificity is unknown.

The V and J genes are TRBV27 and TRBJ1-1; 9 positions agree with TRBD1. Sequencing used PBMCs. The source of this sequence is a woman aged 25 to 45 in good health and CMV-seronegative. The CDR3 loop is CASSSGQGYTEAFF. The CDR3 DNA reads TGTGCCAGCAGTTCGGGACAGGGCTACACTGAAGCTTTCTTT.